The T cell receptor beta chain described here comes from a study of OX40 agonist ivuxolimab in advanced cancers. Study-level points and caveats: In CD8+ T cells, expanded clones were on average more numerous than in CD4+. Low normalized clonal expansion also occurred in some nonresponding patients.

Remarks on this clone: Its antigen is unknown.

TCRdb's table, derived via immunoSEQ multiplex PCR, lists solely in-frame clones and lacks some. The table records some 100,000 clones, about nine tenths of them present only once. Excluded were patients having autoimmune disease history or systemic immunosuppression. Germline assignment: CDR1 MDHEN and CDR2 SYDVKM. Germline trimming cut 6 bases from V and 0 bases from J; bases unmatched to any gene: 7. The CDR3 is 15 amino acids. The sequence came from an adult with an advanced solid tumor such as melanoma, head and neck, liver or kidney cancer. Sequencing was performed on CD4+ or CD8+ T cells sorted from blood, taken in a trial of the OX40 agonist ivuxolimab. The chain recombines TRBV28 with TRBJ1-1; TRBD1 agrees at 7 bases. CDR3 region: CASRTPGQMNTEAFF. CDR3 nucleotides: TGTGCCAGCAGGACACCGGGACAGATGAACACTGAAGCTTTCTTT.